This T cell receptor beta chain was sequenced in a study of blood T cell repertoires in COVID-19. The cohort comprised adults aged 18 to 89 years residing in about two dozen US areas. The table came from immunoSEQ multiplex PCR; TCRdb's copy has only in-frame clones and leaves some out. This sample has 230,000 or so clones, with roughly 89% found just once. The length of the CDR3 is 13 residues. Germline V gene lookup returns CDR1 SGHDN and CDR2 FVKESK. With V trimmed by 6 bases and J by 8 bases, 5 bases remained unmatched. This clone was detected only once. The sequenced material came from PBMCs or T cells enriched from blood (not recorded which). This receptor was obtained from a woman in her forties with acute COVID-19. The V gene is TRBV14, the J gene TRBJ2-1; 9 positions match TRBD1. Here the CDR3 DNA reads TGTGCCAGCAGGGGACAGGGTAAATATGAGCAGTTCTTC. Translating it yields CASRGQGKYEQFF.